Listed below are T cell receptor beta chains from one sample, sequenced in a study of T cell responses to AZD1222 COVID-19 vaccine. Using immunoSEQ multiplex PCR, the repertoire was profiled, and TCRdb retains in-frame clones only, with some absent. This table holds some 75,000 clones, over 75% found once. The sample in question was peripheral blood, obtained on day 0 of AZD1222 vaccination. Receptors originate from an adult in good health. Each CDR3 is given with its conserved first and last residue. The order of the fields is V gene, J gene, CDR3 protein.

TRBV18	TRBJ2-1	CASSPRGTSGSHEQFF
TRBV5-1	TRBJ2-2	CASSLDTGELFF
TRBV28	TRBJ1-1	CASSLFQGPFSEAFF
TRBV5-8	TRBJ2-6	CASSLRNSGANVLTF
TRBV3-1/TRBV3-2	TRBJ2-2	CASSQDYRQNTGELFF
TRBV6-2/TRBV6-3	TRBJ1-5	CASSTGTSQHF
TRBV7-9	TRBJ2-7	CASSFDGGWVGSYEQYF
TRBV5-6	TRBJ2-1	CASSLAFGGEFF
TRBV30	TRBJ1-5	CASSRGNNQPQHF
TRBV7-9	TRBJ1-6	CASSPDPGQSSYNSPLHF